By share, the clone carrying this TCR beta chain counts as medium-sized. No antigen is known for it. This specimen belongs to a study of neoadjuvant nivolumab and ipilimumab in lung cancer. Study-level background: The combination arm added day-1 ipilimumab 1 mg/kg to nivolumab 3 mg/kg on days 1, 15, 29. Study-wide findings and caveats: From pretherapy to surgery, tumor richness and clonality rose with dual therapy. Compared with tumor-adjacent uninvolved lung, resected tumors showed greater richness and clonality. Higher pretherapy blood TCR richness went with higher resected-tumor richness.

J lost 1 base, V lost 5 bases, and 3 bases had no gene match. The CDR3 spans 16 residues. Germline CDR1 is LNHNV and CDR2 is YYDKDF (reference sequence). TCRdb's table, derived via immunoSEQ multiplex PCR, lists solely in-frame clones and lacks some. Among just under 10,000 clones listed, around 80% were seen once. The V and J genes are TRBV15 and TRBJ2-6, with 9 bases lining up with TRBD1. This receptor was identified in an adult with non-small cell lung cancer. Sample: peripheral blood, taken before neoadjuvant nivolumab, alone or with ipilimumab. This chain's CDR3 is CATSGGTGSGANVLTF. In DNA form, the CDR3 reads TGTGCCACCAGCGGAGGGACAGGGTCTGGGGCCAACGTCCTGACTTTC.